This T cell receptor (beta chain) was captured by sequencing in a study of cytomegalovirus exposure and HLA in healthy donors. A word on this clone: Antigen: not known.

Study-level results: Some V segments (TRBV6-2 and TRBV6-3 among them) were excluded as indistinguishable.

The PCR contained 60 Vbeta and 13 Jbeta primers. Only in-frame clones appear in the TCRdb table, and some are missing; sequencing was by immunoSEQ multiplex PCR. This sample has roughly 170,000 clones, with around 80% found just once. CDR1 and CDR2 (germline): SGHAT, FQNNGV. The germline V and J ends were trimmed by 1 base and 1 base, with 3 bases remaining between them. The CDR3 has 13 residues. Unrecorded immune exposures were likely, despite nominal health at sampling. The sequencing sample was made of PBMCs. This receptor was identified in a girl aged 2-10 years in good health and CMV-seropositive. The rearrangement uses TRBV11-2 and TRBJ2-3; D not certain. CDR3 residues: CASSLGGTDTQYF. The CDR3 nucleotides read TGTGCCAGCAGCTTAGGCGGCACAGATACGCAGTATTTT.